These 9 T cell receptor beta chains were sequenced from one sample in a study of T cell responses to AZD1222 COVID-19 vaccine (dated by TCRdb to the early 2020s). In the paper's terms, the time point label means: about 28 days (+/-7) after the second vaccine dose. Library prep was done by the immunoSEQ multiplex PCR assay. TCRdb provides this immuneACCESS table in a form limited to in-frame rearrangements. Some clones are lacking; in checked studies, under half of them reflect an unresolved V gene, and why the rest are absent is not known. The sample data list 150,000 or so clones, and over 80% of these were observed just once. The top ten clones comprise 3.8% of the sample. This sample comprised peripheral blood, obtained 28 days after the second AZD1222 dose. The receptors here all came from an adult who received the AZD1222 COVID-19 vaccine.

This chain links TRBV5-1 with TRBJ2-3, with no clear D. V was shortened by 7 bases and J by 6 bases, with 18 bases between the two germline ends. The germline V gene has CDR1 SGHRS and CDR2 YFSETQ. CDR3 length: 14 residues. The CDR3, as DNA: TGCGCCAGCCATGATCGGACCCCCCCCGATACGCAGTATTTT. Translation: CASHDRTPPDTQYF.

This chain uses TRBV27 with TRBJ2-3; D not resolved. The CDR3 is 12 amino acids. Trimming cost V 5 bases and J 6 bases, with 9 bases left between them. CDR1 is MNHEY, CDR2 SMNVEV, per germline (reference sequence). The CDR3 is CASSPYLDTQYF. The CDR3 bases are TGTGCCAGCAGTCCCTACCTGGATACGCAGTATTTT.

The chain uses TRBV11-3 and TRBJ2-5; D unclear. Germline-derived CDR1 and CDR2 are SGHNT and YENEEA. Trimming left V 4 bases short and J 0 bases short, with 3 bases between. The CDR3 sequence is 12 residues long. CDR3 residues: CASSSNQETQYF. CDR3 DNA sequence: TGTGCCAGCAGCTCCAACCAAGAGACCCAGTACTTC.

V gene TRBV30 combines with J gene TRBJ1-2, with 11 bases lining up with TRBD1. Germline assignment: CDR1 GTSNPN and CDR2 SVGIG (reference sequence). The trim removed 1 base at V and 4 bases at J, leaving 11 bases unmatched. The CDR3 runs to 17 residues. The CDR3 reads CAWSAGRRTGGIYGYTF. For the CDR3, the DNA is TGTGCCTGGAGTGCCGGGAGACGGACAGGGGGCATCTATGGCTACACCTTC.

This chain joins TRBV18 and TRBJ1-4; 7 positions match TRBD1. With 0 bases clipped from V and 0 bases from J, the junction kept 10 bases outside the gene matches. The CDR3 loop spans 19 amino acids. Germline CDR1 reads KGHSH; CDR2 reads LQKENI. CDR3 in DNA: TGTGCCAGCTCACCACCGGCGGACAGGACGCTACCAACTAATGAAAAACTGTTTTTT. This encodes CASSPPADRTLPTNEKLFF.

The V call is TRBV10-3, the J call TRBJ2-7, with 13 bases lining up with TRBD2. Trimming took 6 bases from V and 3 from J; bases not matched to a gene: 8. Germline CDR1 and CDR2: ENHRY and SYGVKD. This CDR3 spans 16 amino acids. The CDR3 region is CAISPGLAGANYEQYF. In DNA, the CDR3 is TGTGCCATCAGCCCTGGACTAGCGGGAGCTAACTACGAGCAGTACTTC.

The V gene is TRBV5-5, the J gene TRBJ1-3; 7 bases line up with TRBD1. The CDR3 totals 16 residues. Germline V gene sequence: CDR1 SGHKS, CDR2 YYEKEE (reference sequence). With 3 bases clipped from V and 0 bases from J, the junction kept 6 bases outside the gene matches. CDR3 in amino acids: CASSSPQGLSGNTIYF. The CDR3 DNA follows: TGTGCCAGCAGCTCCCCACAGGGGCTCTCTGGAAACACCATATATTTT.

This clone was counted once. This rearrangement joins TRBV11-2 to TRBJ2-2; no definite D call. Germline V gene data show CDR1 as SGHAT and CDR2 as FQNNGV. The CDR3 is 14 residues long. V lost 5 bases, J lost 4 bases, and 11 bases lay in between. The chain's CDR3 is CASSGEISTGELFF. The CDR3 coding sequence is TGTGCCAGCAGCGGCGAGATATCCACCGGGGAGCTGTTTTTT.

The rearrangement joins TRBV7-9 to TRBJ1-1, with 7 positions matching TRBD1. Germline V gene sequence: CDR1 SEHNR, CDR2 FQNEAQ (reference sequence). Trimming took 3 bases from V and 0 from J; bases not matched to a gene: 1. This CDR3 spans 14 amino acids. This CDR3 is CASSFGQVNTEAFF. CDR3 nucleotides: TGTGCCAGCAGCTTTGGACAGGTGAACACTGAAGCTTTCTTT.